This T cell receptor (beta chain) is drawn from a study of T-cell memory formation after mild COVID-19. Overall study context: TCR clusters were mostly donor specific.

Remarks on this clonotype: Its antigen remains unknown.

Trimming took 2 bases from V and 5 from J, leaving 14 bases between them. The CDR3 consists of 15 residues. The germline V gene has CDR1 SEHNR and CDR2 FQNEAQ (reference sequence). Study-wide points: Some clones that responded turned up in pre-infection memory, which suggests that cross-reactive memory joined in. Shrinking CD4+ clones resided mostly in CM and EM, and CD8+ ones in EMRA.

TCRdb re-derived calls from the 5' RACE reads in MiXCR, one entry per CDR3 protein. The sample holds over 150,000 distinct CDR3 sequences, 20% to 25% seen once. The sequence derives from an adult woman who had mild COVID-19 (a few samples of this study predate the infection). Cell type and time point are not known. The source material was PBMCs or a T cell subset sorted from them (not recorded which). The V gene is TRBV7-9, the J gene TRBJ2-3; D not resolved. The CDR3 reads CASSLPLSPQDTQYF. The CDR3 nucleotides are TGTGCCAGCAGCTTACCGCTATCCCCCCAAGATACGCAGTATTTT.